The 5 T cell receptor beta chains given below trace back to one sample, sequenced in a study of cytomegalovirus exposure and HLA in healthy donors. In the PCR, 60 Vbeta and 13 Jbeta primers were used. Some clones are missing from TCRdb's copy, which holds only in-frame ones; the method was immunoSEQ multiplex PCR. The data show some 150,000 clones, with around 82% seen just once and about 10% held by the top ten. The source material was PBMCs. Receptors were obtained from a man aged 45 to 65 in good health and CMV-seropositive.

This clone appeared a single time. This rearrangement joins TRBV4-3 to TRBJ1-3; tentatively, D is TRBD1 (6 bases). V was trimmed by 3 bases and J by 6 bases, leaving 18 bases between them. CDR1 LGHNA and CDR2 YSLEER come from the germline V gene. There are 16 residues in the CDR3. CDR3 bases: TGCGCCAGCAGCCAGAGAACAGGGCAGGGTGCAAACACCATATATTTT. This sequence encodes CASSQRTGQGANTIYF.

This chain links TRBV9 with TRBJ2-3, with a weak D call TRBD2 (5 bases). Trimming pared 0 bases from V and 1 base from J, leaving 12 bases between. The CDR3 has 16 residues. The germline V gene encodes CDR1 SGDLS and CDR2 YYNGEE. The CDR3 loop is CASSVDSGGRTDTQYF. Here the CDR3 DNA reads TGTGCCAGCAGCGTAGATTCTGGCGGGCGCACAGATACGCAGTATTTT.

The rearrangement links TRBV6-5 to TRBJ2-5; the D gene is possibly TRBD2 (5 bases). Trimming took 1 base from V and 1 from J, leaving 7 bases between them. The germline V gene encodes CDR1 MNHEY and CDR2 SVGAGI. CDR3 length: 14 amino acids. CDR3 region: CASSYFEGQETQYF. For the CDR3, the DNA is TGTGCCAGCAGTTACTTTGAGGGCCAAGAGACCCAGTACTTC.

This clone appeared a few times. The chain is built from TRBV6-6 and TRBJ2-3; D is ambiguous. V gave up 9 bases and J gave up 0 bases, with 10 bases separating them. The germline gives CDR1 MNHNY, CDR2 SVGAGI (reference sequence). This CDR3 has 13 amino acids. The CDR3 loop reads CASQVSSTDTQYF. In nucleotides, the CDR3 is TGTGCCAGTCAGGTTTCTAGCACAGATACGCAGTATTTT.

This chain connects TRBV6-6 to TRBJ1-2; the D is unclear. Between the trimmed V and J ends, which lost 5 bases and 4 bases, there was a span of 14 bases. Germline CDR1 MNHNY, CDR2 SVGAGI (reference sequence). This CDR3 contains 14 residues. This CDR3 is CASSPLRESYGYTF. CDR3 bases: TGTGCCAGCAGTCCCCTGCGGGAGTCCTATGGCTACACCTTC.